This T cell receptor beta chain is from a study of blood T cell repertoires in COVID-19. Overall study context: Nucleic acid was either cDNA or gDNA, and it came from T cells, B-cell-depleted T cells, or PBMCs.

This CDR3 is 14 amino acids long. Germline-derived CDR1 and CDR2 are SGDLS and YYNGEE. Germline trimming cut 4 bases from V and 5 bases from J; bases unmatched to any gene: 8. Here immunoSEQ multiplex PCR was the method, and the copy in TCRdb shows in-frame clones only, minus some. The sample contains 200,000 to 250,000 clones, approximately 78% of which appear only once. V is TRBV9 and J is TRBJ2-5, with TRBD2 matching over 7 bases. The TCR sequence derives from a woman aged 80 or over with COVID-19, enrolled during active disease. Sequencing was done on a sample of peripheral blood. CDR3 in DNA: TGTGCCAGCAGCCCAGGACTAGGAACGGAGACCCAGTACTTC. It yields the protein CASSPGLGTETQYF.